This passage covers 32 T cell receptor beta chains from one sample sequenced in a study of cytomegalovirus exposure and HLA in healthy donors. Produced via immunoSEQ multiplex PCR; TCRdb's table is partial and in-frame only. The data contain approximately 150,000 clones, roughly 86% of them seen just once; the ten biggest clones take up less than 3%. Sequenced: PBMCs. The receptor source for this set is a young man in good health and CMV-seropositive.

V and J are TRBV6-6 and TRBJ2-7; no clear D. The CDR3 has 12 residues. The V gene lost 7 bases and the J gene lost 1 base, with 8 bases spanning the gap. Germline values: CDR1 MNHNY, CDR2 SVGAGI (reference sequence). The CDR3 DNA is TGTGCCAGCAACACACCGTCCTACGAGCAGTACTTC. Translation gives CASNTPSYEQYF.

This chain connects TRBV25-1 to TRBJ1-2; D is unclear. This CDR3 is 15 amino acids long. Germline V gene lookup returns CDR1 MGHDK and CDR2 SYGVNS. The V end was cut by 3 bases, the J end by 4 bases, with 15 bases between. For the CDR3, the DNA is TGTGCCAGCAGTGACGGTTCTTTCTTTAGCTATGGCTACACCTTC. Translating gives CASSDGSFFSYGYTF.

The chain joins TRBV27 to TRBJ1-1, with D hard to call. V lost 0 bases and J lost 7, with 6 bases in between. CDR3 length equals 12 residues. The germline V gene has CDR1 MNHEY and CDR2 SMNVEV (reference sequence). DNA for the CDR3: TGTGCCAGCAGTTTATCCGGTAGTGAAGCTTTCTTT. Protein product: CASSLSGSEAFF.

The V call is TRBV27, the J call TRBJ1-1; no reliable D call. CDR3 length: 13 residues. Looked up from germline, CDR1 is MNHEY and CDR2 is SMNVEV (reference sequence). The V end was cut by 3 bases, the J end by 2 bases, with 7 bases between. This chain's CDR3 is CASSLGRNTEAFF. CDR3 nucleotides: TGTGCCAGCAGTTTGGGGAGAAACACTGAAGCTTTCTTT.

This clone was counted a few times. Other DNA sequences within the sample encode an identical CDR3. The V gene is TRBV4-1, the J gene TRBJ1-5, with 8 bases lining up with TRBD1. V was pared by 0 bases and J by 4 bases, with 2 bases of the junction left unmatched. The CDR3 length is 15 residues. The germline V gene has CDR1 MGHRA and CDR2 YSYEKL. The CDR3 here is CASSQDDRGNQPQHF. As DNA, the CDR3 is TGCGCCAGCAGCCAAGACGACAGGGGTAATCAGCCCCAGCATTTT.

The gene calls are TRBV7-2 and TRBJ2-7; 7 bases agree with TRBD2. The V gene's germline CDR1 is SGHTA and CDR2 FQGNSA. This CDR3 spans 17 amino acids. V lost 1 base to trimming and J lost 2 bases; unmatched junction nucleotides: 11. The CDR3 protein is CASSLVTGRASPYEQYF. In DNA, the CDR3 is TGTGCCAGCAGCTTAGTTACGGGGAGGGCCTCCCCCTACGAGCAGTACTTC.

This rearrangement joins TRBV30 to TRBJ1-5, with 9 bases aligning to TRBD1. Germline V lookup: CDR1 GTSNPN, CDR2 SVGIG (reference sequence). The CDR3 has 15 residues. V was clipped by 4 bases and J by 7 bases; unmatched bases: 11. CDR3 protein: CAWTGQGIVGQPQHF. CDR3 nucleotides: TGTGCCTGGACAGGACAGGGGATAGTAGGACAGCCCCAGCATTTT.

The chain links TRBV29-1 to TRBJ1-5; D gene ambiguous. The CDR3 is made up of 13 amino acids. The V end lost 8 bases, the J end lost 3 bases, and 14 bases lay between the germline ends. In germline, CDR1 is SQVTM, CDR2 ANQGSEA. CDR3 region: CSIDPGDNQPQHF. For the CDR3, the DNA is TGCAGCATAGACCCGGGAGACAATCAGCCCCAGCATTTT.

The V gene is TRBV28, the J gene TRBJ1-5; D uncertain. Germline V lookup: CDR1 MDHEN, CDR2 SYDVKM. The CDR3 sequence is 15 residues long. Trimming took off 6 bases at V and 3 bases at J, with 15 bases between the two ends. The CDR3 coding sequence is TGTGCCAGCAGGCTCCAGATCGGGGACAATCAGCCCCAGCATTTT. Its translation is CASRLQIGDNQPQHF.

The rearrangement uses TRBV27 and TRBJ2-3; 11 bases match TRBD2. Looked up from germline, CDR1 is MNHEY and CDR2 is SMNVEV (reference sequence). The CDR3 is 17 residues long. Germline trimming cut 4 bases from V and 1 base from J; bases unmatched to any gene: 7. CDR3 coding DNA: TGTGCCAGCAGTTCCTTCGGACTAGCGGGTGGCACAGATACGCAGTATTTT. This gives the protein CASSSFGLAGGTDTQYF.

This clone was seen only a few times. The rearrangement links TRBV6-1 to TRBJ1-2, with 8 bases fitting TRBD1. Unmatched junction bases numbered 3, after V lost 7 bases and J lost 5 bases. Germline CDR1 and CDR2: MNHNS and SASEGT. The CDR3 loop spans 12 amino acids. The CDR3: CASTGQGYGYTF. In DNA form, the CDR3 reads TGTGCCAGCACCGGACAGGGATATGGCTACACCTTC.

The count of this clone is one. The chain has TRBV4-3 and TRBJ2-1; 7 bases match TRBD2. Looked up from germline, CDR1 is LGHNA and CDR2 is YSLEER. V trimming: 0 bases; J trimming: 7 bases; junction bases outside the gene matches: 9. The CDR3 consists of 16 residues. CDR3: CASSQDILADTNEQFF. The CDR3 bases are TGCGCCAGCAGCCAAGATATTCTAGCGGATACAAATGAGCAGTTCTTC.

The CDR3 is CASSQGQGGYGYTF. CDR3 bases: TGTGCCAGCAGCCAGGGACAGGGGGGCTATGGCTACACCTTC. The chain recombines TRBV14 with TRBJ1-2; 11 nucleotides align to TRBD1. Germline V CDR1 and CDR2: SGHDN, FVKESK. The V gene end was trimmed by 3 bases and the J gene end by 4 bases; junction bases not matched to a gene: 1. The CDR3 covers 14 residues. The full variable domain, in which reference TRBV14 and TRBJ1-2 provide the parts outside the CDR3, is EAGVTQFPSHSVIEKGQTVTLRCDPISGHDNLYWYRRVMGKEIKFLLHFVKESKQDESGMPNNRFLAERTGGTYSTLKVQPAELEDSGVYFCASSQGQGGYGYTFGSGTRLTVV.

This rearrangement joins TRBV28 to TRBJ1-5; tentatively, D is TRBD1 (6 bases). Trimming pared 4 bases from V and 2 bases from J, leaving 6 bases between. The germline V gene encodes CDR1 MDHEN and CDR2 SYDVKM. The CDR3 loop spans 13 amino acids. CDR3 nucleotides: TGTGCCAGCAGTTACAGGGGCAATCAGCCCCAGCATTTT. Amino acids: CASSYRGNQPQHF.

The chain employs TRBV7-8 and TRBJ2-5; TRBD2 aligns across 16 bases. Unmatched junction bases numbered 5, after V lost 5 bases and J lost 5 bases. The germline V gene encodes CDR1 SGHVS and CDR2 FQNEAQ. The length of the CDR3 is 16 residues. The CDR3 DNA reads as TGTGCCAGCAGCCGGCCGGGACTAGCGGGGGGGGAGACCCAGTACTTC. Protein product: CASSRPGLAGGETQYF.

The chain links TRBV4-3 to TRBJ2-7; 13 bases are a match to TRBD2. This CDR3 is built from 15 residues. V shed 4 bases, J shed 5 bases, and the junction held 5 bases outside the gene matches. Germline values: CDR1 LGHNA, CDR2 YSLEER. The CDR3 is CASSLGTSGKDEQYF. The CDR3 nucleotides read TGCGCCAGCAGCCTTGGGACTAGCGGGAAGGACGAGCAGTACTTC.

The chain has TRBV6-6 and TRBJ1-2, with 10 positions matching TRBD1. V dropped 5 bases and J dropped 6; count of bases not matched to a gene: 6. The CDR3 is 14 residues long. Germline lookup yields CDR1 MNHNY and CDR2 SVGAGI (reference sequence). The CDR3 here is CASSPPTGGNGYTF. DNA of the CDR3: TGTGCCAGCAGTCCGCCGACAGGGGGCAATGGCTACACCTTC.

The CDR3 DNA sequence: TGTGCCATCAACGCCGGGACAGCAATGAACACTGAAGCTTTCTTT. Residues: CAINAGTAMNTEAFF. The chain combines TRBV10-3 with TRBJ1-1; 7 nucleotides match TRBD1. In germline, CDR1 is ENHRY, CDR2 SYGVKD. Trimming at V came to 7 bases and at J to 0 bases, leaving 8 bases not matched to a gene. The CDR3 is made up of 15 amino acids.

CDR3 sequence (DNA): TGTGCCAGCAGCGCCGAACAGGGGGCAGGCTATGGCTACACCTTC. Its translation: CASSAEQGAGYGYTF. The chain is built from TRBV9 and TRBJ1-2; 9 bases are shared with TRBD1. The germline CDR1 and CDR2 sequences are SGDLS and YYNGEE. The V gene end was trimmed by 3 bases and the J gene end by 4 bases; junction bases not matched to a gene: 7. This CDR3 contains 15 residues. The complete variable domain, with remaining parts taken from reference TRBV9 and TRBJ1-2, reads DSGVTQTPKHLITATGQRVTLRCSPRSGDLSVYWYQQSLDQGLQFLIQYYNGEERAKGNILERFSAQQFPDLHSELNLSSLELGDSALYFCASSAEQGAGYGYTFGSGTRLTVV.

V usage is TRBV10-3 and J usage is TRBJ1-6; tentatively, D is TRBD1 (6 bases). Germline V lookup: CDR1 ENHRY, CDR2 SYGVKD. The CDR3 totals 15 residues. V was shortened by 2 bases and J by 7 bases, with 12 bases between the two germline ends. The DNA for the CDR3 is TGTGCCATCAGTGAGGTCACAGGGTCCAATTCACCCCTCCACTTT. Translation gives CAISEVTGSNSPLHF.

The V gene is TRBV9, the J gene TRBJ2-1; 8 bases map to TRBD2. Germline loops: CDR1 SGDLS, CDR2 YYNGEE. Germline trimming cut 0 bases from V and 3 bases from J; bases unmatched to any gene: 2. The CDR3 totals 15 residues. CDR3 protein: CASSVDGGGYNEQFF. CDR3 nucleotides: TGTGCCAGCAGCGTAGACGGGGGGGGCTACAATGAGCAGTTCTTC.

The gene calls are TRBV5-6 and TRBJ2-1; tentatively, D is TRBD2 (6 bases). This CDR3 has 12 amino acids. The germline CDR1 and CDR2 sequences are SGHDT and YYEEEE. V was cut by 1 base and J by 11 bases, with 10 bases left in between. The CDR3 DNA reads as TGTGCCAGCAGCTTGAACGGAGGGCAGCAGTTCTTC. This encodes CASSLNGGQQFF.

In this sample, this clone turned up a few times. The CDR3 sequence is CASSWISGEAGNTIYF. CDR3 in DNA: TGTGCCAGCAGTTGGATTAGCGGCGAGGCTGGAAACACCATATATTTT. The chain couples TRBV28 to TRBJ1-3; D unclear. The germline V and J ends were trimmed by 4 bases and 2 bases, with 15 bases remaining between them. Germline V gives CDR1 MDHEN, CDR2 SYDVKM. The CDR3 sequence is 16 residues long.

This chain links TRBV7-8 with TRBJ2-5, with 13 bases matching TRBD2. This CDR3 is 15 amino acids long. Germline CDR1 is SGHVS and CDR2 is FQNEAQ. The J segment lost 7 bases and the V segment lost 4 bases, leaving 6 bases of the junction unmatched. The CDR3 loop reads CASSSGTSGEGTQYF. CDR3 bases: TGTGCCAGCAGCTCCGGGACTAGCGGGGAAGGGACCCAGTACTTC.

The chain employs TRBV11-2 and TRBJ2-1; TRBD2 matches at 10 bases. V lost 2 bases, J lost 6 bases, and 13 bases stayed unmatched. CDR3 length: 18 residues. The germline CDR1 and CDR2 sequences are SGHAT and FQNNGV. CDR3 loop: CASSLWALTSGFPNEQFF. The CDR3 DNA reads as TGTGCCAGCAGCTTATGGGCCCTGACTAGCGGGTTCCCCAATGAGCAGTTCTTC.

This chain uses TRBV11-2 with TRBJ2-7; weak D call: TRBD1 (6 bases). The CDR3 is 15 residues long. Trimming shortened V by 5 bases and J by 4 bases, and 18 bases separated the two germline ends. The germline V gene encodes CDR1 SGHAT and CDR2 FQNNGV. CDR3 loop: CASSQPWGQGYEQYF. In nucleotides, the CDR3 is TGTGCCAGCAGCCAGCCATGGGGGCAGGGTTACGAGCAGTACTTC.

This clone has a handful of counts. J is TRBJ1-1 and V is TRBV6-1, with D perhaps matching TRBD1 (6 bases). This CDR3 has 16 amino acids. Deletions cut 4 bases from V and 0 bases from J, with 15 bases between. Germline V gene data show CDR1 as MNHNS and CDR2 as SASEGT. CDR3 bases: TGTGCCAGCAGTGCCTACAGGGAATCGGTGAACACTGAAGCTTTCTTT. Protein product: CASSAYRESVNTEAFF.

The chain links TRBV7-2 to TRBJ1-2; TRBD1 might be the D (5 bases). The CDR3 spans 16 residues. The germline V gene encodes CDR1 SGHTA and CDR2 FQGNSA. The V gene lost 6 bases and the J gene lost 4 bases, with 21 bases spanning the gap. CDR3 sequence reads: CASREGRGRGPYGYTF. The CDR3 DNA follows: TGTGCCAGCAGGGAGGGAAGGGGAAGAGGGCCCTATGGCTACACCTTC.

The chain has TRBV7-2 and TRBJ1-2; TRBD1 aligns across 7 bases. Germline CDR1 is SGHTA and CDR2 is FQGNSA. The junction had 2 bases not matched to a gene; V was cut back by 3 bases and J by 4 bases. CDR3 size: 13 residues. The DNA for the CDR3 is TGTGCCAGCAGCTTTACAGGGGCCTATGGCTACACCTTC. It is translated as CASSFTGAYGYTF. The variable domain in full, with the rest retrieved from reference TRBV7-2 and TRBJ1-2, is GAGVSQSPSNKVTEKGKDVELRCDPISGHTALYWYRQSLGQGLEFLIYFQGNSAPDKSGLPSDRFSAERTGGSVSTLTIQRTQQEDSAVYLCASSFTGAYGYTFGSGTRLTVV.

The rearrangement uses TRBV6-5 and TRBJ1-5, with 7 bases fitting TRBD1. Per the germline V gene, CDR1 is MNHEY and CDR2 is SVGAGI. This CDR3 region has 14 residues. V dropped 8 bases and J dropped 4; count of bases not matched to a gene: 8. CDR3 in DNA: TGTGCCAGCGGCAGACAGGGAACTAATCAGCCCCAGCATTTT. This encodes CASGRQGTNQPQHF.

This chain joins TRBV7-2 and TRBJ2-1; D possibly corresponds to TRBD2 (6 bases). Germline V gene data show CDR1 as SGHTA and CDR2 as FQGNSA. The CDR3 extends over 16 amino acids. Trimming removed 8 bases from V and 0 bases from J, with 17 bases in between. CDR3 region: CASFRGGSLSYNEQFF. In DNA, the CDR3 is TGTGCCAGCTTCCGTGGGGGGTCCCTCTCCTACAATGAGCAGTTCTTC.

V gene TRBV7-9 combines with J gene TRBJ2-7, with TRBD1 as a possible D gene (6 bases). There are 13 residues in the CDR3. The germline V gene encodes CDR1 SEHNR and CDR2 FQNEAQ (reference sequence). The V end lost 3 bases, the J end lost 5 bases, and 11 bases lay between the germline ends. CDR3 region: CASSLGHGDEQYF. For the CDR3, the DNA is TGTGCCAGCAGCTTGGGACATGGCGACGAGCAGTACTTC.